A selection of T cell receptor beta chains follows, all from one sample in a study of blood T cell repertoires in COVID-19. TCRdb keeps only in-frame clones here, not all; method: immunoSEQ multiplex PCR. Seen here are more than 400,000 clones, about 92% observed once, and the top ten hold 0.6%. Source material: PBMCs or T cells enriched from blood (not recorded which). Receptors were obtained from a man aged 18 to 30 who had recovered from COVID-19. Both conserved end residues are part of each CDR3.

v_gene	j_gene	CDR3aa
TRBV5-4	TRBJ1-6	CASSLAKSGPFTLHF
TRBV6-1	TRBJ1-2	CASSDGRGQGYGYTF
TRBV2	TRBJ1-1	CASRTGLNTEAFF
TRBV4-2	TRBJ2-7	CASSQVAGLSYEQYF
TRBV11-2	TRBJ2-7	CASSNYGWTGGENEQYF
TRBV5-1	TRBJ1-3	CASSTGSVGNTIYF
TRBV16	TRBJ1-6	CASSQLGRGFSPLHF
TRBV11-2	TRBJ2-7	CASSNPGLATYEQYF
TRBV4-1	TRBJ2-7	CASSQGPGLGTYEQYF
TRBV5-6	TRBJ1-2	CASSSTRQGGYGYTF
TRBV27	TRBJ2-5	CASADRVRETQYF
TRBV30	TRBJ1-5	CAWSPTAIGQPQHF
TRBV5-5	TRBJ1-2	CASSFRGAGQGIQGYTF
TRBV29-1	TRBJ2-7	CSILARSITSRSYEQYF
TRBV20-1	TRBJ1-2	CSASGQTTNYGYTF
TRBV30	TRBJ1-1	CAWIPPDRAKAFF
TRBV4-1	TRBJ1-4	CASSQVVGEKLFF
TRBV29-1	TRBJ1-4	CSVEGLANEKLFF
TRBV7-6	TRBJ2-5	CASSLRLAGGPETQYF
TRBV6-6	TRBJ1-2	CASSYPLEGANYGYTF
TRBV5-1	TRBJ2-7	CASSGTGTVFYEQYF
TRBV7-2	TRBJ1-2	CASSRTQGVVGGYTF